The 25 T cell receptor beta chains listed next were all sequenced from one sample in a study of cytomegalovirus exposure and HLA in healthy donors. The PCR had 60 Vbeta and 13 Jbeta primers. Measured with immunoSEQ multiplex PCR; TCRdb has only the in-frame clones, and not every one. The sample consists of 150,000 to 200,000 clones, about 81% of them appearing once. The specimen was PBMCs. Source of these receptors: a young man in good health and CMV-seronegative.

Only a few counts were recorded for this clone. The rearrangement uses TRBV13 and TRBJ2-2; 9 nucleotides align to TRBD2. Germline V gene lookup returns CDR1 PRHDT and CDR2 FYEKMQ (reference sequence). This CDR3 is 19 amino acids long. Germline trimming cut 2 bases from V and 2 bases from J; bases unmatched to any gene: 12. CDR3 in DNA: TGTGCCAGCAGCTTAATCGACCTTACTAGCGGGTTTAACACCGGGGAGCTGTTTTTT. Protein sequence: CASSLIDLTSGFNTGELFF. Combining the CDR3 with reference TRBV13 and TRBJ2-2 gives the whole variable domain AAGVIQSPRHLIKEKRETATLKCYPIPRHDTVYWYQQGPGQDPQFLISFYEKMQSDKGSIPDRFSAQQFSDYHSELNMSSLELGDSALYFCASSLIDLTSGFNTGELFFGEGSRLTVL.

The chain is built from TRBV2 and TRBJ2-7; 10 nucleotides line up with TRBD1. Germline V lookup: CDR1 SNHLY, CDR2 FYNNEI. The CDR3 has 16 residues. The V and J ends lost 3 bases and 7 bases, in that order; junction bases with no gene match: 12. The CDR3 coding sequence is TGTGCCAGCAGTGATCTGGACAGGGGGTGGGTCTGGGAGCAGTACTTC. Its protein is CASSDLDRGWVWEQYF.

For the CDR3, the DNA is TGTGCCAGCAGCGGACGGGACAGGGAGAGAAATGAGCAGTTCTTC. As protein: CASSGRDRERNEQFF. V is TRBV11-3 and J is TRBJ2-1; 9 positions match TRBD1. Germline assignment: CDR1 SGHNT and CDR2 YENEEA. The CDR3 is 15 amino acids. V lost 5 bases to trimming and J lost 7 bases; unmatched junction nucleotides: 9. Drawing the rest from reference TRBV11-3 and TRBJ2-1, the complete variable domain is EAGVVQSPRYKIIEKKQPVAFWCNPISGHNTLYWYLQNLGQGPELLIRYENEEAVDDSQLPKDRFSAERLKGVDSTLKIQPAELGDSAVYLCASSGRDRERNEQFFGPGTRLTVL.

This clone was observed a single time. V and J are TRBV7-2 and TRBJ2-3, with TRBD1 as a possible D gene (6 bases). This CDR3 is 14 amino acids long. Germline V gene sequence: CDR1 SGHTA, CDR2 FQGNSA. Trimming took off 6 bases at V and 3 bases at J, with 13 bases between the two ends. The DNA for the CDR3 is TGTGCCAGCAGAACAGGGATGACGACAGATACGCAGTATTTT. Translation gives CASRTGMTTDTQYF.

CDR3 protein: CASSAGVNEQFF. The CDR3 DNA follows: TGTGCCAGCAGTGCGGGAGTCAATGAGCAGTTCTTC. V usage is TRBV2 and J usage is TRBJ2-1; D possibly corresponds to TRBD2 (6 bases). Trimming took off 4 bases at V and 6 bases at J, with 7 bases between the two ends. This CDR3 region has 12 residues. Germline V gives CDR1 SNHLY, CDR2 FYNNEI.

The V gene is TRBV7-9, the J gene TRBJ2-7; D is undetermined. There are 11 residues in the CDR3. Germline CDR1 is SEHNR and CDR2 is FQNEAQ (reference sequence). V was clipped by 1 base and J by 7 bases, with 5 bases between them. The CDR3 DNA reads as TGTGCCAGCAGCTTAGGGCGGGAGCAGTACTTC. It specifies CASSLGREQYF.

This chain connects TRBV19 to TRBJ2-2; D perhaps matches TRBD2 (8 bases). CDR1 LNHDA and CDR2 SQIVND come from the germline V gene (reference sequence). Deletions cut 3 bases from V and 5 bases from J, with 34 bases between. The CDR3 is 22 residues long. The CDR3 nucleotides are TGTGCCAGTAGTATGTTAGCGGGGACAGTGGAGATAGCGTTAGAGTCTACCGGGGAGCTGTTTTTT. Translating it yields CASSMLAGTVEIALESTGELFF.

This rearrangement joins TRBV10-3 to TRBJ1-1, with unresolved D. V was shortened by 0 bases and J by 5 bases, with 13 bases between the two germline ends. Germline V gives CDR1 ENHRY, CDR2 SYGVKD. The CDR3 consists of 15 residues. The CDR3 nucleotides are TGTGCCATCAGTGAGTCGGAAGGATCGGGGACTGAAGCTTTCTTT. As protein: CAISESEGSGTEAFF.

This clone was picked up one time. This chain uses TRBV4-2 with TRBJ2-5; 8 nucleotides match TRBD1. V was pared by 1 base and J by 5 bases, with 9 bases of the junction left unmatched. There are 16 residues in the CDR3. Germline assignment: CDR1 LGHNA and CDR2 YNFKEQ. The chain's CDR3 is CASSQGTDRAGETQYF. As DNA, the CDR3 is TGTGCCAGCAGCCAAGGAACGGACAGGGCGGGGGAGACCCAGTACTTC.

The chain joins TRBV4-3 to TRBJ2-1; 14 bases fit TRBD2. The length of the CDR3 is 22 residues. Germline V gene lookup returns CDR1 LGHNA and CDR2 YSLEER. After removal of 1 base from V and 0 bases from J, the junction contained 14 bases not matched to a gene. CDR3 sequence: CASSQALMTSGRAMSSYNEQFF. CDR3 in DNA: TGCGCCAGCAGCCAAGCGCTCATGACTAGCGGGAGGGCCATGAGCTCCTACAATGAGCAGTTCTTC.

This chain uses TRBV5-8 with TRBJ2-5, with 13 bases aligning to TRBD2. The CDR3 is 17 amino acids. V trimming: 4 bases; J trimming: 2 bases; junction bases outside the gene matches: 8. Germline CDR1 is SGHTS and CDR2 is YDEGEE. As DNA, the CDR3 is TGTGCCAGCAGCACGGGACTAGCGGGGAGAGGGCAAGAGACCCAGTACTTC. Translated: CASSTGLAGRGQETQYF.

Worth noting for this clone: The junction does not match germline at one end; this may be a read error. The CDR3 nucleotides read TGTGCTAGCAGCCTCACCGCTGCCAGCCAAGAGACCCAGTACTTC. It is translated as CASSLTAASQETQYF. The chain links TRBV7-7 to TRBJ2-5; the D is unclear. This CDR3 has 15 amino acids. CDR1 and CDR2 from the germline V gene are SSHAT and FNYEAQ (reference sequence).

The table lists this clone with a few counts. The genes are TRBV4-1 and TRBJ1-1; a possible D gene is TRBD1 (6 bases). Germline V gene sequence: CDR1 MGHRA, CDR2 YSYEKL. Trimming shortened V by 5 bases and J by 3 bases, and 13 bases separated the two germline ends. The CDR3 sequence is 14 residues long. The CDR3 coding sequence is TGCGCCAGCAGCTACAGGACAGACTACACTGAAGCTTTCTTT. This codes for CASSYRTDYTEAFF.

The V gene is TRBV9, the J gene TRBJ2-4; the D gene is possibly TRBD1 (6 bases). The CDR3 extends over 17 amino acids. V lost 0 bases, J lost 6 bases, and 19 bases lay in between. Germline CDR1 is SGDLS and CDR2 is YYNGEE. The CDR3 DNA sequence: TGTGCCAGCAGCGTAGAGTCCCAGGGGTTTAACGGAAACATTCAGTACTTC. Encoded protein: CASSVESQGFNGNIQYF.

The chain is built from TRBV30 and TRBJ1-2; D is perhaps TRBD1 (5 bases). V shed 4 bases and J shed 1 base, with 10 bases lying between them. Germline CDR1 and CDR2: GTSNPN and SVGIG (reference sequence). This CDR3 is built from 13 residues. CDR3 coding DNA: TGTGCCTGGACGCGGGGGAATAACTATGGCTACACCTTC. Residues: CAWTRGNNYGYTF.

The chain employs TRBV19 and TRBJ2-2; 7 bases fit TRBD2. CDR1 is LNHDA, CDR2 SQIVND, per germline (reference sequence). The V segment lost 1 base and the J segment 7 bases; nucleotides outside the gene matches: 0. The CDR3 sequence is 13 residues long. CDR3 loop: CASSIAGGGELFF. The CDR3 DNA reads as TGTGCCAGTAGTATAGCGGGAGGCGGGGAGCTGTTTTTT. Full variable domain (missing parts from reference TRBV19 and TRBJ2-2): DGGITQSPKYLFRKEGQNVTLSCEQNLNHDAMYWYRQDPGQGLRLIYYSQIVNDFQKGDIAEGYSVSREKKESFPLTVTSAQKNPTAFYLCASSIAGGGELFFGEGSRLTVL.

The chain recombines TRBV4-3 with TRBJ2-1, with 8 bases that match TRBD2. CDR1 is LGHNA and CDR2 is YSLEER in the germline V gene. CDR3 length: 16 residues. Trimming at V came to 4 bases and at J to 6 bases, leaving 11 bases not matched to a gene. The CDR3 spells CASSPLSGSMVNEQFF. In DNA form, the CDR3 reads TGCGCCAGCAGCCCCCTGAGCGGGAGTATGGTCAATGAGCAGTTCTTC.

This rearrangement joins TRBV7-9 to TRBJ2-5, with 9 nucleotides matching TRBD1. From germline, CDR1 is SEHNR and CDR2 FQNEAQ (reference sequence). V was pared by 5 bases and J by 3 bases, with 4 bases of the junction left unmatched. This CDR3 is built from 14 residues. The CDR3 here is CASSRGTGKETQYF. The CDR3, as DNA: TGTGCCAGCAGCAGGGGGACAGGGAAAGAGACCCAGTACTTC.

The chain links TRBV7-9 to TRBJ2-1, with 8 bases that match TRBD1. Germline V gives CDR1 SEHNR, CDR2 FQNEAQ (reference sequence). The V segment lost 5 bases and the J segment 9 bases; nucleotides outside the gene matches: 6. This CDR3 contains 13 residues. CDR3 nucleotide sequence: TGTGCCAGCAGCACTCAGGGGGCTGGTGAGCAGTTCTTC. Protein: CASSTQGAGEQFF.

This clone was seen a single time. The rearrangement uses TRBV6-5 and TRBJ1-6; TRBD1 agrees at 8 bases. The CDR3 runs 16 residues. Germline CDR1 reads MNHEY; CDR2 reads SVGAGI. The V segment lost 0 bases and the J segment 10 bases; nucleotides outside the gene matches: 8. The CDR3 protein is CASSYSTGTGGSPLHF. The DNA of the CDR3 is TGTGCCAGCAGTTACTCAACGGGGACAGGTGGCTCACCCCTCCACTTT.

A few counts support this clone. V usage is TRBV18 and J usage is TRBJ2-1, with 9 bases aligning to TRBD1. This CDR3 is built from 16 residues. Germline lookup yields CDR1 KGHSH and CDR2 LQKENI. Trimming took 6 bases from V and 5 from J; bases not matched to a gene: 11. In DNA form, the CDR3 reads TGTGCCAGCTCCCAGTTGACAGGGGGGCTTAACAATGAGCAGTTCTTC. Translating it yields CASSQLTGGLNNEQFF. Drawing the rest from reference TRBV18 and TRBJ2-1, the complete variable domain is NAGVMQNPRHLVRRRGQEARLRCSPMKGHSHVYWYRQLPEEGLKFMVYLQKENIIDESGMPKERFSAEFPKEGPSILRIQQVVRGDSAAYFCASSQLTGGLNNEQFFGPGTRLTVL.

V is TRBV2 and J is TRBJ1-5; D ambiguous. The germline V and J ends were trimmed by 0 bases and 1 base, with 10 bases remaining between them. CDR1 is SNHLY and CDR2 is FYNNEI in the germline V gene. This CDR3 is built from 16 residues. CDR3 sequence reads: CASSEALLDSNQPQHF. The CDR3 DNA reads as TGTGCCAGCAGTGAAGCGCTTCTAGACAGCAATCAGCCCCAGCATTTT.

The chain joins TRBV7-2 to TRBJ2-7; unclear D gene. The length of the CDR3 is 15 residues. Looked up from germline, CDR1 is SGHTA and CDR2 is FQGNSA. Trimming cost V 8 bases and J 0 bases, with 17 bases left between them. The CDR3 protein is CASGAAAPSSYEQYF. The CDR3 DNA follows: TGTGCCAGCGGCGCGGCTGCCCCCTCCTCCTACGAGCAGTACTTC.

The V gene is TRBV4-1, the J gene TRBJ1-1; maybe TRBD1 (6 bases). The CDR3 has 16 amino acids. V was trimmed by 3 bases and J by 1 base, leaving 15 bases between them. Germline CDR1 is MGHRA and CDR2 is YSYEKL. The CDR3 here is CASSHTPARGNTEAFF. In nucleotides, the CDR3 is TGCGCCAGCAGCCACACCCCCGCCAGGGGGAACACTGAAGCTTTCTTT.

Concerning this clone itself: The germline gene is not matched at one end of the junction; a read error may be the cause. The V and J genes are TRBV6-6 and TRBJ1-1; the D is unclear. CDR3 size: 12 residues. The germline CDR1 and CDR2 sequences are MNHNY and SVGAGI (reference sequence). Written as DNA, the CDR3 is TGTGCCAGCAGTTACTCTGACCGCCAGGTTGGCTTT. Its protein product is CASSYSDRQVGF.